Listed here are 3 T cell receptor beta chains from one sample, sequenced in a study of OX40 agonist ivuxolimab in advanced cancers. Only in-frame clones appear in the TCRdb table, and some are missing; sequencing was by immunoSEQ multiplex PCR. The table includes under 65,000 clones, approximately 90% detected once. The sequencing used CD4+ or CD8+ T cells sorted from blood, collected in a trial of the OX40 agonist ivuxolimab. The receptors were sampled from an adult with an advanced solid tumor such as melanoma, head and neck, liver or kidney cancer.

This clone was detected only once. CDR3 in DNA: TGTGCCAGCAGCTTGGCAGGGGGTTTCCAAGAGACCCAGTACTTC. Translation: CASSLAGGFQETQYF. The chain is built from TRBV5-6 and TRBJ2-5, with 7 bases aligning to TRBD1. The V segment lost 0 bases and the J segment 1 base; nucleotides outside the gene matches: 3. The CDR3 has 15 residues. CDR1 is SGHDT, CDR2 YYEEEE, per germline.

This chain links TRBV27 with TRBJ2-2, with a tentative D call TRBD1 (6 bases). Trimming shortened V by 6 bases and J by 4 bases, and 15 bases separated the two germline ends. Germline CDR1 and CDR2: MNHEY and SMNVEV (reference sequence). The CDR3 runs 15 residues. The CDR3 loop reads CASSLTGHLTGELFF. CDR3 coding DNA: TGTGCCAGCAGCCTCACGGGACACCTCACCGGGGAGCTGTTTTTT.

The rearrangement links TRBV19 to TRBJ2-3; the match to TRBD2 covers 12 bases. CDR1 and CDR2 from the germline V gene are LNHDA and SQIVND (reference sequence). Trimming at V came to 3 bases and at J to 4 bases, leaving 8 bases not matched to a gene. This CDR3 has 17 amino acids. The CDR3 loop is CASSMSSGGARADTQYF. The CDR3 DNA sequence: TGTGCCAGTAGTATGTCTAGCGGGGGGGCCCGGGCAGATACGCAGTATTTT.